The source of this TCR beta chain is a study of T cells in Graves' hyperthyroidism and ophthalmopathy (dated by TCRdb to the late 2010s). About the investigation overall: Peripheral blood was collected at initial diagnosis, before any treatment. The paper describes TCR Vbeta CDR3 sequencing of 120 to 150 peripheral blood samples, made up of fewer than 50 ophthalmopathy patients, over 70 hyperthyroidism patients and 17 progressor patients. After sampling, hyperthyroidism patients received methimazole starting at 30 mg daily, and ophthalmopathy patients received high-dose intravenous methylprednisolone. To identify TCR V-J signatures that set the groups apart, the researchers used a discovery cohort of 100 patients, made up of under 50 with Graves' ophthalmopathy and approximately 57 with stable Graves' hyperthyroidism. Whether ophthalmopathy could be predicted prospectively was tested in an independent validation cohort made up of roughly 19 hyperthyroidism patients plus 17 patients who later progressed to ophthalmopathy. The roughly 94 discovery patients were randomly divided into training and test sets at a 7:3 ratio. In several Graves' hyperthyroidism patients, the study also compared T-cell repertoires from thyroid tissue with T-cell repertoires from blood. Beyond this particular receptor, the publication reports: Most expanded thyroid clonotypes (frequency above 0.001) were also detected in blood, a finding suggesting that blood repertoires may reflect thyroid immune responses. Ophthalmopathy was separated from stable hyperthyroidism by a 13 V-J signature model, with around 90% sensitivity and just over 81% specificity obtained in cross-validation and 80%/75% obtained in testing. In validation, progression to ophthalmopathy was predicted by the model with 70.59% sensitivity and 72% to 85% specificity, a median of around 5.9 months before onset. Sample size was not statistically predetermined, and blinding of investigators to group allocation was not performed.

This clonotype has more than one count but fewer than ten. The antigen this receptor binds is unknown. No base qualities exist here, and no much larger clone lies one base off it. Ophthalmopathy patients had moderately to severely active disease, with a Clinical Activity Score of 3 or more, a NOSPECS grade of 4 or more, and a disease duration of less than 3 months. Exclusion was applied to patients with uncontrolled infections, other autoimmune diseases, pregnancy or lactation. Clinical symptoms, serum thyroxine and TRAb, thyroid ultrasound, and orbital computed tomography formed the basis for the diagnoses. PBMCs were isolated from 10 ml of fresh peripheral blood by Ficoll-Paque density gradient centrifugation. Total RNA was extracted using Trizol reagent, and RNA quality was assessed on an Agilent 2100 Bioanalyzer. V sheds 0 bases and J sheds 2 bases, leaving 7 bases between their ends. The germline V gene gives CDR1 as SGHRS and CDR2 as YFSETQ. The CDR3 covers 14 residues, taking in both the cysteine and the phenylalanine. The sequence is cut down to CDR3 DNA, 42 bases in frame from base 1.

The TCR beta CDR3 regions were amplified from the RNA transcripts. A first-round RT-PCR of the TCR CDR3 used the HTBI primer set with the Qiagen OneStep RT-PCR kit. Libraries were constructed in a second round of multiplex PCR, after which size selection and purification were performed. Sequencing of the libraries was done on an Illumina HiSeq2000 using paired-end 100 bp reads. As for the original processing: Raw data were processed with SOAPnuke, discarding reads with adapters, uncalled bases, mean Phred below 15, or no exact constant-primer or identifier match. High-quality paired reads were merged using COPE v1.2.5, and each unique nucleotide sequence was defined as a clonotype. Clonotypes were aligned to IMGT TRBV, TRBD and TRBJ reference segments using MiTCR v1.1. The analysis was restricted to V-J combinations with a frequency above 0.0001, which together covered 99% to 99.2% of the repertoires. The TCS score was defined as F50 (clonal expansion) divided by E x V (chaos), with BLOSUM62-based TCRdist calculated between CDR3 peptides within each V-J. Welch's t-statistics and random forest reduced just over 500 V-J features to fewer than 15, which were used in a naive Bayes classifier (R e1071). TCRdb took the public reads, trimmed them with fastp at Q25, ran MiXCR for clone calling and kept in-frame beta chains. Rows with a matching CDR3 protein are joined into one entry that keeps the most common DNA and genes. TCRdb assigned the V and J calls; the authors' analysis was not used. This sample has 530,000 or so distinct CDR3 sequences in its table, and roughly 18% of those were observed once. The ten largest clones take up around 17% of the sample.

This chain joins TRBV5-1 to TRBJ2-3, and TRBD2 may be the D gene, going by 5 matching bases. Specimen: blood. The TCR sequence derives from a woman aged 18 to 35 with Graves' ophthalmopathy. The bases read TGCGCCAGCAGCTTGGCGGGATACACAGATACGCAGTATTTT. This is translated as CASSLAGYTDTQYF.